The sequence of this TCR beta chain was determined in a study of cytomegalovirus exposure and HLA in healthy donors. Trimming took off 5 bases at V and 3 bases at J, with 10 bases between the two ends. This CDR3 contains 14 residues. CDR1 and CDR2 (germline): SGHTA, FQGTGA. Vbeta (60) and Jbeta (13) primers were used in the PCR. In the authors' workflow: In a later analysis, approximately 80 million unique TCR beta chains included roughly 11 million shared by two or more donors. Libraries were prepared by immunoSEQ multiplex PCR; TCRdb keeps only in-frame clonotypes and omits some of them. The V and J calls and the clone size are those of that table, but D and trimming were determined from the DNA. The sample shows about 170,000 clones, over 80% of them seen only once.

Sample: PBMCs. This receptor was taken from a girl aged 5 to 17 in good health and CMV-seropositive. This rearrangement joins TRBV7-3 to TRBJ2-2, with D perhaps matching TRBD1 (6 bases). Written as DNA, the CDR3 is TGTGCCAGCAGCCACAGGGCGGACACCGGGGAGCTGTTTTTT. It translates to CASSHRADTGELFF.